This TCR beta chain was recovered during a study of T-cell memory formation after mild COVID-19. Losses at the gene ends were 1 base for V and 8 bases for J; bases not matched to a gene: 2. The CDR3 totals 13 residues. Germline values: CDR1 KGHDR, CDR2 SFDVKD. Constant-segment-primed 5'RACE gave TCR alpha and TCR beta cDNA libraries with sample barcodes and UMIs. A single record per CDR3 protein comes from TCRdb applying MiXCR to the 5' RACE reads. The sample includes hundreds of thousands of distinct CDR3 sequences, roughly an eighth seen only once; the top ten take about 20%. This clonotype was counted between two and nine times.

The V call is TRBV24-1, the J call TRBJ1-1; 8 nucleotides agree with TRBD1. Material for sequencing was PBMCs or a T cell subset sorted from them (not recorded which). This sequence was found in a man between 18 and 35 years old who had mild COVID-19 (a few samples of this study predate the infection). Cell type and time point are not known. The CDR3: CATSDFGQGEAFF. CDR3 DNA sequence: TGTGCCACCAGTGATTTCGGACAGGGCGAAGCTTTCTTT.